This TCR beta chain was captured by sequencing in a study of blood T cell repertoires in COVID-19. Only in-frame clones appear in the TCRdb table, and some are missing; sequencing was by immunoSEQ multiplex PCR. The sample holds approximately 74,000 clones, 88% seen once. This sequence originates from a man between 65 and 85 years old with acute or convalescent COVID-19. The sequenced sample consisted of peripheral blood.

CDR3 nucleotide sequence: TGTGCCAGCAGCAAAGCACCGGGACTAGCGGGAGAGAGCTCCTACAATGAGCAGTTCTTC. Amino acids: CASSKAPGLAGESSYNEQFF. The chain uses TRBV6-6 and TRBJ2-1; 14 bases fit TRBD2. Trimming took 6 bases from V and 0 from J; bases not matched to a gene: 13. The CDR3 is made up of 20 amino acids. CDR1 is MNHNY, CDR2 SVGAGI, per germline (reference sequence).